Listed below are T cell receptor beta chains from one sample, sequenced in a study of blood T cell repertoires in COVID-19. Assay: immunoSEQ multiplex PCR; the TCRdb copy retains only in-frame clones and omits some. The data contain approximately 100,000 clones, around 87% of them singletons. The sequencing sample was made of peripheral blood. The receptors here all came from a woman older than 75 with acute or convalescent COVID-19. CDR3s include the opening cysteine and the closing phenylalanine or tryptophan. The D gene is left open where the match is weak. A clone size is listed for some rows: how often the clone was seen (once, few, many), or a class if it is expanded.

D gene	clone size	V gene	J gene	CDR3 DNA	CDR3 protein
NA	NA	TRBV5-1	TRBJ1-5	TGCGCCAGCAGCTTGGAGGGCCAGGGAAATCAGCCCCAGCATTTT	CASSLEGQGNQPQHF
NA	NA	TRBV5-1	TRBJ1-2	TGCGCCAGCAGCTTGGCCGGCCAGGAAAACTATGGCTACACCTTC	CASSLAGQENYGYTF
NA	once	TRBV6-5	TRBJ1-3	TGTGCCAGCAGTTACTCGAGAGGCTCTGGAAACACCATATATTTT	CASSYSRGSGNTIYF
NA	NA	TRBV18	TRBJ1-1	TGTGCCAGCTCACCACCAGGACTTGGGGGGGACACTGAAGCTTTCTTT	CASSPPGLGGDTEAFF
TRBD2	NA	TRBV19	TRBJ2-1	TGTGCCAGTAGTATTTCCGGGGGGAACAATGAGCAGTTCTTC	CASSISGGNNEQFF
NA	NA	TRBV13	TRBJ1-6	TGTGCCAGCAGCTCACAGGGTAGCTCCTATAATTCACCCCTCCACTTT	CASSSQGSSYNSPLHF
NA	few	TRBV6-6	TRBJ1-2	TGTGCCAGCAGGAGGACTCATGGCTACACCTTC	CASRRTHGYTF
NA	NA	TRBV7-6	TRBJ2-1	TGTGCCAGCAGCTTAACTGAATACAATGAGCAGTTCTTC	CASSLTEYNEQFF
NA	once	TRBV5-5	TRBJ1-6	TGTGCCAGCAGCTTGGTCAGGGCAGATTCACCCCTCCACTTT	CASSLVRADSPLHF
TRBD1	NA	TRBV6-6	TRBJ1-6	TGTGCCAGCAGTTCGGACAGGGTGGGCTCACCCCTCCACTTT	CASSSDRVGSPLHF
NA	NA	TRBV2	TRBJ2-5	TGTGCCACTAACTTTATACCGAGAGAGACCCAGTACTTC	CATNFIPRETQYF
NA	NA	TRBV28	TRBJ2-5	TGTGCCAGCAAGCAGGGGGGAGGTCAAGAGACCCAGTACTTC	CASKQGGGQETQYF
NA	NA	TRBV4-3	TRBJ1-1	TGCGCCAGCAGCCAAGGGGCGTCCCAGAACACTGAAGCTTTCTTT	CASSQGASQNTEAFF
NA	NA	TRBV14	TRBJ1-3	TGTGCCAGCAAGTCTAATTTTCTCTCTGGAAACACCATATATTTT	CASKSNFLSGNTIYF
TRBD2	NA	TRBV30	TRBJ2-5	TGTGCCTGGACTCCCCCCGGGGGGATCCAAGAGACCCAGTACTTC	CAWTPPGGIQETQYF
TRBD1	NA	TRBV6-5	TRBJ1-3	TGTGCCAGCAGTTCCACCAGGACAGGGGCTGGAAACACCATATATTTT	CASSSTRTGAGNTIYF
NA	NA	TRBV29-1	TRBJ1-1	TGCAGCGCTCGGACGGGAAGGACTGAAGCTTTCTTT	CSARTGRTEAFF
TRBD1	NA	TRBV29-1	TRBJ2-7	TGCAGCGTTGCCGGGACAGGGAGCTCCTACGAGCAGTACTTC	CSVAGTGSSYEQYF
TRBD2	NA	TRBV27	TRBJ2-5	TGTGCCAGCAGTACCTCGGGGGGGTTTGAGACCCAGTACTTC	CASSTSGGFETQYF
NA	NA	TRBV18	TRBJ2-1	TGTGCCAGCTCACCGTGGGACACGGTACAGGATAATGAGCAGTTCTTC	CASSPWDTVQDNEQFF
NA	once	TRBV7-2	TRBJ1-2	TGTGCCAGCAGCTTAGCGGGCAGGGATAACGGCTACACCTTC	CASSLAGRDNGYTF
NA	NA	TRBV9	TRBJ2-3	TGTGCCAGCAGCGCCCGAACCCCACAGGGCCGTCCCACAGATACGCAGTATTTT	CASSARTPQGRPTDTQYF
NA	NA	TRBV5-1	TRBJ1-3	TGCGCCAGCAGCCTTGACAACTCTGGAAACACCATATATTTT	CASSLDNSGNTIYF
TRBD1	NA	TRBV12-5	TRBJ1-5	TGTGCTAGTGGTTTATCGGACAGGTATCAGCCCCAGCATTTT	CASGLSDRYQPQHF
NA	NA	TRBV4-1	TRBJ2-7	TGCGCCAGCAGCCTTGGACAGCAGCCCTCCTACGAGCAGTACTTC	CASSLGQQPSYEQYF
NA	NA	TRBV18	TRBJ1-1	TGTGCCAGCTCACCACCGGGGCAGAACACTGAAGCTTTCTTT	CASSPPGQNTEAFF
NA	once	TRBV5-1	TRBJ1-2	TGCGCCAGCAGCTTGGAGGGCAGGGGTCGGGGCTACACCTTC	CASSLEGRGRGYTF
TRBD1	NA	TRBV6-4	TRBJ1-6	TGTGCCAGTAGGACGTCGGGACAGGTCTATAATTCACCCCTCCACTTT	CASRTSGQVYNSPLHF
NA	NA	TRBV9	TRBJ1-1	TGTGCCAGCAGCGTAGCCCTAAACACTGAAGCTTTCTTT	CASSVALNTEAFF
NA	NA	TRBV5-1	TRBJ2-7	TGCGCCAGCAGCGCGGGGATAGGAGGCAGGGCGACCTACGAGCAGTACTTC	CASSAGIGGRATYEQYF
TRBD2	once	TRBV7-2	TRBJ2-5	TGTGCCAGCAGCTTAGCAGGACTAGACCAAGAGACCCAGTACTTC	CASSLAGLDQETQYF